What follows describes a single TCR beta chain. The V gene's germline CDR1 is SEHNR and CDR2 FQNEAQ (reference sequence). This CDR3 region has 15 residues. Trimming at V came to 5 bases and at J to 5 bases, leaving 12 bases not matched to a gene. The assay was immunoSEQ multiplex PCR, and TCRdb's table has in-frame clones only and misses some. The repertoire consists of some 380,000 clones, with approximately 96% occurring once and the leading ten covering approximately 0.32%. The data derive from a study of shared clonotypes between healthy human individuals. Study-level background: CD4 naive and CD4 memory each took three plates per donor, while CD8 naive took two and CD8 memory one.

The specimen was memory CD8+ T cells sorted from blood. Subset defined: CD45RO+ cells pooled with CCR7-negative TemRA cells. This clonotype was obtained from a man younger than 45 in good health. The V gene is TRBV7-9, the J gene TRBJ2-7, with TRBD2 identical over 7 bases. The CDR3 DNA reads TGTGCCAGCAGCACGCGGGAGATAAGAAGTGACGAGCAGTACTTC. Protein product: CASSTREIRSDEQYF.